Described below is a single T cell receptor beta chain sequence and its context. Researchers sorted participants into cohorts using their self-reported clinical history. Resolution of symptoms, clearance, or two negative PCRs was present in recovered Cohort 3 donors. This sample is drawn from a study of blood T cell repertoires in COVID-19. Libraries were prepared by immunoSEQ multiplex PCR; TCRdb keeps only in-frame clonotypes and omits some of them. The profile shows roughly 250,000 clones, 85% to 90% of them singletons. J was trimmed by 4 bases and V by 3 bases; bases with no gene match: 8. The CDR3 is made up of 15 amino acids. The germline V gene encodes CDR1 MDHEN and CDR2 SYDVKM.

The TCR comes from a woman between 18 and 30 years old who had recovered from COVID-19. V is TRBV28 and J is TRBJ1-2; the match to TRBD1 covers 7 bases. Material: PBMCs or T cells enriched from blood (not recorded which). The chain's CDR3 is CASSFPTGSSYGYTF. The CDR3 DNA reads as TGTGCCAGCAGTTTCCCGACAGGGAGTAGCTATGGCTACACCTTC.